The present TCR beta chain was sequenced within a study of cytomegalovirus exposure and HLA in healthy donors. It was with 60 Vbeta and 13 Jbeta primers that the PCR ran. The assay was immunoSEQ multiplex PCR, and TCRdb's table has in-frame clones only and misses some. The repertoire holds over 150,000 clones, 84% seen once, with 4.5% to 5.5% in the top ten. CDR1 SGHDT and CDR2 YYEEEE come from the germline V gene. With 2 bases removed from V and 1 base from J, the gap between germline ends came to 9 bases. The CDR3 runs 14 residues. As for this clone: Its antigen remains unknown.

General study findings and limits: The authors later linked a missense DCLRE1C variant to TCR beta V- and J-gene trimming.

This receptor was taken from a man aged 18 to 29 in good health and CMV-seronegative. This chain links TRBV5-6 with TRBJ1-1, with D perhaps matching TRBD1 (6 bases). Sequencing was carried out using PBMCs. Here the CDR3 DNA reads TGTGCCAGCAGCTTAAAGACAGGGAACACTGAAGCTTTCTTT. Translating it yields CASSLKTGNTEAFF.